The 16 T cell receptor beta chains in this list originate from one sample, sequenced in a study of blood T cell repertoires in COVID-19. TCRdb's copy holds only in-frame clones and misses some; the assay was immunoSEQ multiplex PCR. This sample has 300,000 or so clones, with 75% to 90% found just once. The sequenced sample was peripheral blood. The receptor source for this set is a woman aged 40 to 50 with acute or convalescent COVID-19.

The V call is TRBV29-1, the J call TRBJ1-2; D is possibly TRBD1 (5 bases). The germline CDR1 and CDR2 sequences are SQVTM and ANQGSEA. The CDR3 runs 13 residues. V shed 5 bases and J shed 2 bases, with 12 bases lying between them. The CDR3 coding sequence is TGCAGCGTTTGGGGGGAGGGGAACTATGGCTACACCTTC. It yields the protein CSVWGEGNYGYTF.

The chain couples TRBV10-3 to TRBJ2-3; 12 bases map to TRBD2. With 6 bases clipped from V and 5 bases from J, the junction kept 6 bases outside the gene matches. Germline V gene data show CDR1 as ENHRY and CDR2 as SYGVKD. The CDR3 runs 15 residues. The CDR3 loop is CAISAKTSGGDTQYF. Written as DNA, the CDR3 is TGTGCCATCAGCGCCAAGACTAGCGGGGGAGATACGCAGTATTTT.

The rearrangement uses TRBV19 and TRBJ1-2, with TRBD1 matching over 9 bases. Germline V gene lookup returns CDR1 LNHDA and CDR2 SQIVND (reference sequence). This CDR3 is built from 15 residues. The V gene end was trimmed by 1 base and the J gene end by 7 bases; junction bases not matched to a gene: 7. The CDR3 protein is CASSIAGQGTVGYTF. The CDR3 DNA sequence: TGTGCCAGTAGTATAGCCGGACAGGGGACGGTTGGCTACACCTTC.

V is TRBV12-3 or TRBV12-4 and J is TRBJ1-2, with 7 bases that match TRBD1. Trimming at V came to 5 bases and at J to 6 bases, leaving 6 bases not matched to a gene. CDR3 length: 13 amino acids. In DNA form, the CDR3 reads TGTGCCAGCAGTACGACAGGGACTGATGGCTACACCTTC. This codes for CASSTTGTDGYTF.

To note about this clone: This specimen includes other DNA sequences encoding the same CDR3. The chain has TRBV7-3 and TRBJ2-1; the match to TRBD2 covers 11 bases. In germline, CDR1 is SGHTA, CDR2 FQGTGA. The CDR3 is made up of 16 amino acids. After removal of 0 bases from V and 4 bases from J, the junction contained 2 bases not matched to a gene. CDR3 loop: CASSLTSGGAYNEQFF. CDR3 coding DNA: TGTGCCAGCAGCTTAACTAGCGGGGGGGCATACAATGAGCAGTTCTTC. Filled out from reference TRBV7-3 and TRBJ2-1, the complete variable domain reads GAGVSQTPSNKVTEKGKYVELRCDPISGHTALYWYRQSLGQGPEFLIYFQGTGAADDSGLPNDRFFAVRPEGSVSTLKIQRTERGDSAVYLCASSLTSGGAYNEQFFGPGTRLTVL.

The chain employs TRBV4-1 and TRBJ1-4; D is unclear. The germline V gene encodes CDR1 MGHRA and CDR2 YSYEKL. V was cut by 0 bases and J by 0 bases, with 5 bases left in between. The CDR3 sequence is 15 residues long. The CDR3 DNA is TGCGCCAGCAGCCAAGAGTCTGCAACTAATGAAAAACTGTTTTTT. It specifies CASSQESATNEKLFF.

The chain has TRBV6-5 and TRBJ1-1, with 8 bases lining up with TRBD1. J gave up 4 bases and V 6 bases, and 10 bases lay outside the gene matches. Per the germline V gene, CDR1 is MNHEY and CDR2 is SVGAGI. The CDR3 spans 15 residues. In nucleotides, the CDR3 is TGTGCCAGCAGAGACTACAGGGGGGGCCTCACTGAAGCTTTCTTT. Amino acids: CASRDYRGGLTEAFF.

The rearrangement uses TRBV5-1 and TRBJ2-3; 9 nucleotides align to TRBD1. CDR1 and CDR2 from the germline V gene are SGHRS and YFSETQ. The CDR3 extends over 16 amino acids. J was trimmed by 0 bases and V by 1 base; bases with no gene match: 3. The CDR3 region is CASSLSTGGSTDTQYF. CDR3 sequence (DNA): TGCGCCAGCAGCTTGTCGACAGGGGGTAGCACAGATACGCAGTATTTT.

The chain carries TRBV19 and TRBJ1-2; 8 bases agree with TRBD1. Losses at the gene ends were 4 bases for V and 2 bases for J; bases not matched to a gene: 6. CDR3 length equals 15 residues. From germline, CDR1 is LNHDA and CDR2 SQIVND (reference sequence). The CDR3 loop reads CASSTRTGKNYGYTF. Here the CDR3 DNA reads TGTGCCAGTAGTACCCGGACAGGGAAAAACTATGGCTACACCTTC.

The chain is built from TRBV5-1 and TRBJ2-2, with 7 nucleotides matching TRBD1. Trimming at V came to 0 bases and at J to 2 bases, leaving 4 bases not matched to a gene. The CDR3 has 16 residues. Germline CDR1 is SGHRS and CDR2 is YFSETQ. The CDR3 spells CASSLEGGLNTGELFF. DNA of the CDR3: TGCGCCAGCAGCTTGGAAGGGGGCTTAAACACCGGGGAGCTGTTTTTT. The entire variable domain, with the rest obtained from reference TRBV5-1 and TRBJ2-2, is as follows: KAGVTQTPRYLIKTRGQQVTLSCSPISGHRSVSWYQQTPGQGLQFLFEYFSETQRNKGNFPGRFSGRQFSNSRSEMNVSTLELGDSALYLCASSLEGGLNTGELFFGEGSRLTVL.

CDR3 coding DNA: TGTGCCAGCAGCTTAATACAGGGCGAGACCCAGTACTTC. Translated: CASSLIQGETQYF. The rearrangement joins TRBV7-9 to TRBJ2-5; tentatively, D is TRBD1 (6 bases). Germline V gene lookup returns CDR1 SEHNR and CDR2 FQNEAQ (reference sequence). V lost 2 bases and J 5 bases, leaving 9 bases between the germline ends. The CDR3 runs to 13 residues.

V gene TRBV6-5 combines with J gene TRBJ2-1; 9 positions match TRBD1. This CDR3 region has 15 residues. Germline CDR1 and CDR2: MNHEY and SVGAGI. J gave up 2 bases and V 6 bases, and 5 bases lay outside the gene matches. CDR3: CASSLGTGTYNEQFF. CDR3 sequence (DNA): TGTGCCAGCAGCCTGGGGACAGGGACCTACAATGAGCAGTTCTTC.

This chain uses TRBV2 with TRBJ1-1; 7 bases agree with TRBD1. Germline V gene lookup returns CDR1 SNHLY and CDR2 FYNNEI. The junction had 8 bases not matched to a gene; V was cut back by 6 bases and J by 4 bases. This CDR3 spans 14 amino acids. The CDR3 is CASRDQGGVTEAFF. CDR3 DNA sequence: TGTGCCAGCAGAGATCAGGGGGGCGTCACTGAAGCTTTCTTT.

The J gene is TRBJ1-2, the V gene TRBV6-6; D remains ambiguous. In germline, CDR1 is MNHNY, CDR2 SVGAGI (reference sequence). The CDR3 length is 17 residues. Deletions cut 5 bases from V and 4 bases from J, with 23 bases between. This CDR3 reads CASSPSSRASSFYGYTF. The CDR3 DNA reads TGTGCCAGCAGTCCGTCTTCCCGGGCCTCTAGCTTCTATGGCTACACCTTC.

CDR3 amino acids: CASSPGTGYGYTF. The DNA for the CDR3 is TGTGCCAGCTCACCAGGTACAGGGTATGGCTACACCTTC. V and J are TRBV18 and TRBJ1-2; D possibly corresponds to TRBD1 (6 bases). In germline, CDR1 is KGHSH, CDR2 LQKENI. The CDR3 covers 13 residues. V gave up 2 bases and J gave up 5 bases, with 9 bases separating them.

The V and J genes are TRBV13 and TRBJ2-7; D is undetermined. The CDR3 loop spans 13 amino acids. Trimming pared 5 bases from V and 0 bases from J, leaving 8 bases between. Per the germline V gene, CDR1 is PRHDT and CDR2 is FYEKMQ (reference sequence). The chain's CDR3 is CASSVRNSYEQYV. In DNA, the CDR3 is TGTGCCAGCAGCGTCAGGAACTCCTACGAGCAGTACGTC.